This T cell receptor beta chain was sequenced for a study of blood T cell repertoires in COVID-19. About the study: COVID-19 samples collected from the United States, Italy and Spain covered acute and convalescent phases. From T cells, B-cell-depleted T cells, or PBMCs came the material, which was cDNA or gDNA.

The authors' processing: Researchers report that nucleated cell counts were estimated from reference gene primer amplification. Clones were sequenced by immunoSEQ multiplex PCR, and TCRdb holds only the in-frame ones, with some missing. V and J calls plus clone size are reproduced from that table; the DNA served to infer D and trimming. The data show about 280,000 clones, roughly 89% seen once. This CDR3 spans 14 amino acids. The V segment lost 6 bases and the J segment 3 bases; nucleotides outside the gene matches: 8. Per the germline V gene, CDR1 is MNHEY and CDR2 is SVGEGT. The sequencing sample was made of peripheral blood. The sequence was obtained from a man in his fifties or sixties with acute or convalescent COVID-19. The chain has TRBV6-2 or TRBV6-3 and TRBJ2-7; 7 bases align to TRBD1. DNA of the CDR3: TGTGCCAGCAGCCCGACAGGGTCCATCTACGAGCAGTACTTC. It translates to CASSPTGSIYEQYF.